The subject of this entry is one T cell receptor (beta chain). These data come from a study of blood T cells in healthy people across ages. Combining a sample-barcoded 5' primer with a J-beta primer mix, a second PCR ran for roughly 7 to 11 cycles. TCRdb redid the calling of the 5' RACE reads with MiXCR, one entry per CDR3 protein. The sample yields about 1.4 million distinct CDR3 sequences, around 59% seen once. V was cut by 4 bases and J by 3 bases, with 7 bases left in between. The germline CDR1 and CDR2 sequences are SGHRS and YFSETQ. The CDR3 totals 13 residues. J is TRBJ1-4 and V is TRBV5-1; no reliable D call. This sequence was found in a man aged 18 to 35 in good health. Sequenced input: blood. This CDR3 is CASSGDANEKLFF. The CDR3 DNA follows: TGCGCCAGCAGCGGGGATGCTAATGAAAAACTGTTTTTT.